A selection of T cell receptor beta chains follows, all from one sample in a study of early T cells in non-severe SARS-CoV-2 infection. Using its own MiXCR run on the 5' RACE reads, TCRdb lists one record per CDR3 protein. The top ten hold 6.5% to 8% of the sample, which has 70,000 to 85,000 distinct CDR3 sequences, 5% seen once. Sequenced here: whole blood, sampled at baseline. The source is an adult who was a healthcare worker with PCR-confirmed SARS-CoV-2 infection or an uninfected control (not recorded which). The conserved cysteine and the conserved F or W are not part of the CDR3 here.

J	V	CDR3
TRBJ1-2	TRBV6-1	ASSDEDGADLYGYT
TRBJ2-1	TRBV2	ASSRLAGNPAGEQF
TRBJ1-2	TRBV28	ASSLIKGSRYGYT
TRBJ2-7	TRBV4-2	ASSQAGQGSYEQY
TRBJ2-3	TRBV7-2	ASSFSPTDTQY
TRBJ2-3	TRBV20-1	SGLPRGIPTDTQY
TRBJ1-2	TRBV3-1	ASSLGGSDAGYT
TRBJ1-5	TRBV30	AWSKVRGPDQPQH
TRBJ1-2	TRBV7-9	ASSIPGQAISNYGYT
TRBJ2-6	TRBV28	ASRTDLSGANVLT
TRBJ1-6	TRBV27	ASSFVTVNSPLH
TRBJ2-7	TRBV3-1	ASSQASALTYEQY
TRBJ1-1	TRBV20-1	SARDQGHEAF
TRBJ2-5	TRBV24-1	ATSDLQAGQETQY
TRBJ2-7	TRBV2	ASVTGNYEQY
TRBJ1-6	TRBV7-8	ASSAQGSYNSPLH
TRBJ2-7	TRBV5-5	ASSFYDRYYEQY
TRBJ2-2	TRBV12-3/TRBV12-4	ASKHDRNTGELF
TRBJ2-7	TRBV10-3	AISESGTSHEQY
TRBJ2-5	TRBV19	ASRNLRGKETQY
TRBJ1-5	TRBV30	AWSLGTNQPQH
TRBJ2-6	TRBV7-8	ASSLGAGLSGANVLT
TRBJ2-6	TRBV29-1	SVDVSSGANVLT
TRBJ2-1	TRBV20-1	SAARTEYNEQF
TRBJ2-7	TRBV29-1	SAAWDAEQY
TRBJ2-3	TRBV28	ASSFRARASSTDTQY
TRBJ1-1	TRBV19	ASSSMGDRLTTEAF
TRBJ1-2	TRBV9	ASTPSLNREGYT
TRBJ1-1	TRBV12-3/TRBV12-4	ASRRVANTEAF
TRBJ1-1	TRBV27	ASSLHPENTEAF
TRBJ1-1	TRBV6-6	ASSPFPEAF
TRBJ1-1	TRBV4-2	ASSQENTEAF
TRBJ2-7	TRBV7-3	ASSSTGGLAYEQY
TRBJ2-1	TRBV7-6	ASSSTVPGQGSQLAGDNEQF
TRBJ1-4	TRBV7-2	ASSFDSATNEKLF